These 22 T cell receptor beta chains came from one sample sequenced in a study of human versus mouse CDR3 diversity and MHC coevolution. The data were produced by immunoSEQ multiplex PCR, yet TCRdb's version contains in-frame clones alone and is incomplete. The sample lists some 82,000 clones; approximately 92% were seen once. The sequencing input was naive CD4+ T cells from blood. Subset denoted: CD45RO-negative CD62L-positive naive CD4 T cells. The receptors were sampled from a person between 25 and 70 years old in good health.

The chain combines TRBV4-1 with TRBJ2-2; D perhaps matches TRBD2 (6 bases). The germline V gene has CDR1 MGHRA and CDR2 YSYEKL. This CDR3 contains 16 residues. V was pared by 6 bases and J by 3 bases, with 17 bases between. Here the CDR3 DNA reads TGCGCCAGCAGTCCCTTTGTAGGAGGGGACACCGGGGAGCTGTTTTTT. It yields the protein CASSPFVGGDTGELFF.

The chain uses TRBV25-1 and TRBJ2-3, with a tentative D call TRBD1 (6 bases). This CDR3 is built from 14 residues. V was shortened by 1 base and J by 6 bases, with 11 bases between the two germline ends. The germline gives CDR1 MGHDK, CDR2 SYGVNS. The CDR3 nucleotides read TGTGCCAGCAGTGAATTGGGGGCAGGGGATACGCAGTATTTT. This translates into CASSELGAGDTQYF.

This clone was detected only once. J is TRBJ1-4 and V is TRBV30, with D maybe TRBD1 (6 bases). Germline V gene sequence: CDR1 GTSNPN, CDR2 SVGIG (reference sequence). V was trimmed by 0 bases and J by 8 bases, leaving 10 bases between them. The CDR3 is made up of 13 amino acids. The CDR3 bases are TGTGCCTGGAGTGTGGGGGGGCCGGAAAAACTGTTTTTT. Translating it yields CAWSVGGPEKLFF.

This chain links TRBV5-1 with TRBJ1-4; the match to TRBD1 covers 9 bases. The CDR3 extends over 15 amino acids. V lost 4 bases to trimming and J lost 8 bases; unmatched junction nucleotides: 9. In germline, CDR1 is SGHRS, CDR2 YFSETQ. This CDR3 is CASSPEGQGREKLFF. Here the CDR3 DNA reads TGCGCCAGCAGCCCCGAGGGACAGGGTAGGGAAAAACTGTTTTTT.

As concerns this clone: Other DNA variants within this sample encode the same CDR3. The chain joins TRBV7-2 to TRBJ1-5, with D possibly matching TRBD1 (5 bases). Germline values: CDR1 SGHTA, CDR2 FQGNSA. Trimming removed 3 bases at V and 2 bases at J, with 8 bases between. This CDR3 is 14 amino acids long. This CDR3 reads CASSLTTGNQPQHF. The CDR3 DNA sequence: TGTGCCAGCAGCTTGACGACAGGCAATCAGCCCCAGCATTTT.

The chain couples TRBV7-2 to TRBJ2-3; D remains unclear. V shed 4 bases and J shed 2 bases, with 10 bases lying between them. CDR1 and CDR2 from the germline V gene are SGHTA and FQGNSA. This CDR3 spans 14 amino acids. The CDR3 sequence is CASSYGSVTDTQYF. CDR3 coding DNA: TGTGCCAGCAGCTACGGTTCTGTCACAGATACGCAGTATTTT.

The genes are TRBV7-2 and TRBJ1-2, with a possible D match to TRBD1 (5 bases). Trimming left V 5 bases short and J 3 bases short, with 16 bases between. This CDR3 comprises 15 residues. From germline, CDR1 is SGHTA and CDR2 FQGNSA. The CDR3 here is CASSPNFGGDYGYTF. CDR3 bases: TGTGCCAGCAGCCCCAATTTTGGAGGGGACTATGGCTACACCTTC.

CDR3 DNA: TGCGCCAGCTCCAGGGGGGACGAGACCCAGTACTTC. This translates into CASSRGDETQYF. The rearrangement joins TRBV5-1 to TRBJ2-5, with a tentative D call TRBD1 (7 bases). Germline CDR1 and CDR2: SGHRS and YFSETQ. The CDR3 extends over 12 amino acids. V was shortened by 7 bases and J by 5 bases, with 12 bases between the two germline ends.

The chain carries TRBV11-3 and TRBJ2-7; weak D call: TRBD2 (6 bases). From germline, CDR1 is SGHNT and CDR2 YENEEA. The CDR3 spans 13 residues. Trimming cost V 1 base and J 3 bases, with 7 bases left between them. The CDR3: CASSLGEDYEQYF. For the CDR3, the DNA is TGTGCCAGCAGCTTAGGGGAGGACTACGAGCAGTACTTC.

DNA for the CDR3: TGTGCCAGCAGGGAACAGGGTCGGGATTCACCCCTCCACTTT. This sequence encodes CASREQGRDSPLHF. The genes are TRBV6-6 and TRBJ1-6; D is possibly TRBD1 (6 bases). The length of the CDR3 is 14 residues. Germline CDR1 reads MNHNY; CDR2 reads SVGAGI (reference sequence). Between the trimmed V and J ends, which lost 6 bases and 8 bases, there was a span of 14 bases.

This chain links TRBV18 with TRBJ1-2, with 11 bases aligning to TRBD1. V shed 4 bases, J shed 4 bases, and the junction held 2 bases outside the gene matches. The V gene's germline CDR1 is KGHSH and CDR2 LQKENI. CDR3 size: 14 residues. The chain's CDR3 is CASSRGTGGYGYTF. As DNA, the CDR3 is TGTGCCAGCTCACGAGGGACAGGGGGCTATGGCTACACCTTC.

The chain uses TRBV2 and TRBJ2-1, with D tentatively TRBD1 (6 bases). V was pared by 8 bases and J by 6 bases, with 17 bases between. The germline CDR1 and CDR2 sequences are SNHLY and FYNNEI. CDR3 length equals 14 residues. The DNA of the CDR3 is TGTGCCAGCCGAGAGACCGTACAGGGCAATGAGCAGTTCTTC. This codes for CASRETVQGNEQFF.

The chain combines TRBV12-5 with TRBJ1-1; maybe TRBD1 (5 bases). In germline, CDR1 is LGHNT, CDR2 FRNRAP. This CDR3 is 13 amino acids long. Trimming pared 5 bases from V and 5 bases from J, leaving 12 bases between. CDR3 sequence reads: CASGPPGGTEAFF. In DNA form, the CDR3 reads TGTGCTAGTGGTCCCCCGGGGGGTACTGAAGCTTTCTTT.

The chain carries TRBV5-5 and TRBJ2-1; D perhaps matches TRBD1 (7 bases). V lost 6 bases and J 4 bases, leaving 17 bases between the germline ends. The CDR3 has 15 amino acids. Per germline, CDR1 SGHKS and CDR2 YYEKEE (reference sequence). The CDR3 DNA is TGTGCCAGCAACACGGGGCAGGGGGGATACAATGAGCAGTTCTTC. Translation: CASNTGQGGYNEQFF.

This chain uses TRBV7-3 with TRBJ2-1; TRBD2 agrees at 9 bases. The CDR3 runs 15 residues. Germline-derived CDR1 and CDR2 are SGHTA and FQGTGA. Trimming cost V 2 bases and J 6 bases; bases outside gene matches: 5. CDR3 residues: CASSLWSSGANEQFF. CDR3 bases: TGTGCCAGCAGCTTATGGTCTAGCGGGGCCAATGAGCAGTTCTTC.

This chain uses TRBV7-6 with TRBJ2-5; 8 positions agree with TRBD1. The DNA end is a closer match to TRBJ2-7, so the J assignment may be wrong. There are 14 residues in the CDR3. The V gene's germline CDR1 is SGHVS and CDR2 FNYEAQ. CDR3 protein: CASSLRTGSDEQYF. CDR3 nucleotide sequence: TGTGCCAGCAGCTTAAGGACAGGGTCAGACGAGCAGTACTTC.

V gene TRBV6-9 combines with J gene TRBJ1-5; perhaps TRBD1 as D (6 bases). Trimming cost V 7 bases and J 2 bases, with 18 bases left between them. The germline V gene encodes CDR1 MNHGY and CDR2 SVAAGI. This CDR3 spans 16 amino acids. The chain's CDR3 is CASTNTGIEGNQPQHF. The CDR3 DNA reads TGTGCCAGCACCAACACAGGGATAGAAGGCAATCAGCCCCAGCATTTT.

CDR3 protein: CASRTPGQGSGYTF. The CDR3 nucleotides read TGTGCCAGCAGGACTCCGGGACAGGGCAGTGGCTACACCTTC. The chain is built from TRBV28 and TRBJ1-2; 9 nucleotides align to TRBD1. This CDR3 comprises 14 residues. Unmatched junction bases numbered 9, after V lost 6 bases and J lost 7 bases. Looked up from germline, CDR1 is MDHEN and CDR2 is SYDVKM.

The V call is TRBV19, the J call TRBJ2-3; a weak D match, TRBD2 (7 bases). Trimming shortened V by 7 bases and J by 1 base, and 15 bases separated the two germline ends. The CDR3 has 15 amino acids. The germline CDR1 and CDR2 sequences are LNHDA and SQIVND (reference sequence). CDR3 sequence: CASKRGGRGTDTQYF. The CDR3 DNA reads TGTGCCAGTAAGAGGGGGGGCCGGGGCACAGATACGCAGTATTTT. The full variable domain, with the rest looked up from reference TRBV19 and TRBJ2-3, is DGGITQSPKYLFRKEGQNVTLSCEQNLNHDAMYWYRQDPGQGLRLIYYSQIVNDFQKGDIAEGYSVSREKKESFPLTVTSAQKNPTAFYLCASKRGGRGTDTQYFGPGTRLTVL.

The sample holds one count of this clone. V usage is TRBV7-2 and J usage is TRBJ1-6, with a tentative D call TRBD1 (6 bases). Germline V lookup: CDR1 SGHTA, CDR2 FQGNSA. This CDR3 is built from 14 residues. V was shortened by 2 bases and J by 7 bases, with 9 bases between the two germline ends. In DNA, the CDR3 is TGTGCCAGCAGCTTAACGCAGGGGAATTCACCCCTCCACTTT. This translates into CASSLTQGNSPLHF.

The chain links TRBV5-4 to TRBJ2-7; 8 bases align to TRBD2. This CDR3 is built from 15 residues. The junction had 8 bases not matched to a gene; V was cut back by 4 bases and J by 2 bases. Looked up from germline, CDR1 is SGHNT and CDR2 is YYREEE (reference sequence). DNA for the CDR3: TGTGCCAGCAGCCGTGTTCGGGAGGGCACCTACGAGCAGTACTTC. This encodes CASSRVREGTYEQYF.

This sequence joins TRBV18 and TRBJ1-6; D gene uncertain. The germline V gene encodes CDR1 KGHSH and CDR2 LQKENI. CDR3 length equals 16 residues. Trimming took off 1 base at V and 9 bases at J, with 16 bases between the two ends. The CDR3 is CASSPRSADGGSPLHF. As DNA, the CDR3 is TGTGCCAGCTCACCACGGAGCGCCGACGGTGGTTCACCCCTCCACTTT. Full variable domain (remainder filled in from reference TRBV18 and TRBJ1-6): NAGVMQNPRHLVRRRGQEARLRCSPMKGHSHVYWYRQLPEEGLKFMVYLQKENIIDESGMPKERFSAEFPKEGPSILRIQQVVRGDSAAYFCASSPRSADGGSPLHFGNGTRLTVT.